A selection of T cell receptor beta chains follows, all from one sample in a study of identical twins. TCRdb itself ran the 5' RACE reads through MiXCR, one entry per CDR3 protein. The data show a few hundred thousand distinct CDR3 sequences, 15% to 20% seen once. Sequencing input: naive T cells sorted from blood. These TCRs come from a man aged 45-65 years in good health. CDR3s include the opening cysteine and the closing phenylalanine or tryptophan.

cdr3_length: 15; v_call: TRBV6-2/TRBV6-3; cdr3_aa: CASSLTSGGMVTQYF
cdr3_length: 15; v_call: TRBV5-1; cdr3_aa: CASSRQALMNTEAFF
cdr3_length: 15; v_call: TRBV20-1; cdr3_aa: CSARDPSGGTYEQYF
cdr3_length: 13; v_call: TRBV20-1; cdr3_aa: CSARWGREEKLFF
cdr3_length: 15; v_call: TRBV12-3/TRBV12-4; cdr3_aa: CASTPRGPVWDTQYF
cdr3_length: 16; v_call: TRBV7-9; cdr3_aa: CASSGYRRGTAYEQYF
cdr3_length: 18; v_call: TRBV11-2; cdr3_aa: CASSLEDWGEYPYYEQYF
cdr3_length: 17; v_call: TRBV28; cdr3_aa: CASRGTSGGRSYNEQFF
cdr3_length: 15; v_call: TRBV14; cdr3_aa: CASSGLAGGLDTQYF
cdr3_length: 14; v_call: TRBV6-1; cdr3_aa: CASSSFGLRGELFF